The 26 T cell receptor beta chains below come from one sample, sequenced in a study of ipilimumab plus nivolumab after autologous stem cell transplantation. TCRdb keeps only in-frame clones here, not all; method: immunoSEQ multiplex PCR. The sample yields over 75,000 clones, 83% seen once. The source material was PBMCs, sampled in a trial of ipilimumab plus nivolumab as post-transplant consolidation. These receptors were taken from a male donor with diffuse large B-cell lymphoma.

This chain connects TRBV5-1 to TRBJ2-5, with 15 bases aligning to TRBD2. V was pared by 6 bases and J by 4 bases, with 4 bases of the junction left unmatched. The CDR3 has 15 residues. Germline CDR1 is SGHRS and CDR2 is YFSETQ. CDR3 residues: CASTGLAGGRETQYF. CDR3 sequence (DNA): TGCGCCAGCACCGGACTAGCGGGGGGGCGAGAGACCCAGTACTTC.

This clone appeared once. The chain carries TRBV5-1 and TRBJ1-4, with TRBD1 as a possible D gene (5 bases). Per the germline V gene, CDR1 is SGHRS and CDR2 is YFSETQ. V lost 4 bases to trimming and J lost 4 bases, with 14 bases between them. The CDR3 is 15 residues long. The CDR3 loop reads CASSQGSQGNEKLFF. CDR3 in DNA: TGCGCCAGCAGCCAGGGATCCCAGGGTAATGAAAAACTGTTTTTT. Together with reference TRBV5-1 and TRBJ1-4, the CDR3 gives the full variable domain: KAGVTQTPRYLIKTRGQQVTLSCSPISGHRSVSWYQQTPGQGLQFLFEYFSETQRNKGNFPGRFSGRQFSNSRSEMNVSTLELGDSALYLCASSQGSQGNEKLFFGSGTQLSVL.

The CDR3 region is CASSLGRGGKDTQYF. Here the CDR3 DNA reads TGTGCCAGCAGCTTAGGGAGGGGGGGCAAAGATACGCAGTATTTT. This chain connects TRBV13 to TRBJ2-3; tentative D call: TRBD2 (7 bases). The CDR3 is 15 amino acids. V dropped 0 bases and J dropped 5 bases, with 12 bases sitting between them. In germline, CDR1 is PRHDT, CDR2 FYEKMQ (reference sequence). The full variable domain, with the rest looked up from reference TRBV13 and TRBJ2-3, is AAGVIQSPRHLIKEKRETATLKCYPIPRHDTVYWYQQGPGQDPQFLISFYEKMQSDKGSIPDRFSAQQFSDYHSELNMSSLELGDSALYFCASSLGRGGKDTQYFGPGTRLTVL.

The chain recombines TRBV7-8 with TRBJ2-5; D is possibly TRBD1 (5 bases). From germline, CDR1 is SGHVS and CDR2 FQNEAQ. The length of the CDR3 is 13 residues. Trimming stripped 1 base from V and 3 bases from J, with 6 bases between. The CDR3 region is CASSLVQEETQYF. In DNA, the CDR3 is TGTGCCAGCAGCTTAGTACAGGAAGAGACCCAGTACTTC.

The CDR3 spells CASSPIRSGVWGWRSTDTQYF. The CDR3 DNA is TGTGCCAGCAGCCCTATTCGGAGTGGCGTTTGGGGGTGGAGGAGCACAGATACGCAGTATTTT. V and J are TRBV4-2 and TRBJ2-3; perhaps D is TRBD1 or TRBD2 (5 bases each). V shed 4 bases and J shed 0 bases, with 29 bases lying between them. CDR1 and CDR2 from the germline V gene are LGHNA and YNFKEQ. CDR3 length: 21 residues.

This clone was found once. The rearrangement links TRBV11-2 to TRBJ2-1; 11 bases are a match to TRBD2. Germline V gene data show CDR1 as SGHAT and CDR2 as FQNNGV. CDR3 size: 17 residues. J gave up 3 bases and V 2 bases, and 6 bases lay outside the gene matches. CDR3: CASSLLAGGRVYNEQFF. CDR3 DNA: TGTGCCAGCAGCTTACTAGCGGGGGGCAGGGTCTACAATGAGCAGTTCTTC.

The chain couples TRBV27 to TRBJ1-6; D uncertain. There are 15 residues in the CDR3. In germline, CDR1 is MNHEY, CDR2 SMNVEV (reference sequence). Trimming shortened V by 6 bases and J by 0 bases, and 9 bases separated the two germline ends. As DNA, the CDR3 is TGTGCCAGCAGCCCGATGAGCTCCTATAATTCACCCCTCCACTTT. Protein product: CASSPMSSYNSPLHF.

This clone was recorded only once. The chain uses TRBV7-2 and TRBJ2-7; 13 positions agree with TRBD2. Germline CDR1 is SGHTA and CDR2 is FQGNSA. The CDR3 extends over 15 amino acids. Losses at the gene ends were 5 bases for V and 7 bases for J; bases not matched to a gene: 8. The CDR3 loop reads CASSTSGGDDREQYF. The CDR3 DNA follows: TGTGCCAGCAGCACTAGCGGGGGGGATGATCGGGAGCAGTACTTC.

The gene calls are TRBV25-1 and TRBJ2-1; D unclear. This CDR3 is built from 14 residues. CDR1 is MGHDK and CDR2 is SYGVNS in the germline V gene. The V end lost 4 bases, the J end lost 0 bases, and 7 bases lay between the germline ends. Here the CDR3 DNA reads TGTGCCAGCAGTGGTGTGGGCTCCTACAATGAGCAGTTCTTC. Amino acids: CASSGVGSYNEQFF.

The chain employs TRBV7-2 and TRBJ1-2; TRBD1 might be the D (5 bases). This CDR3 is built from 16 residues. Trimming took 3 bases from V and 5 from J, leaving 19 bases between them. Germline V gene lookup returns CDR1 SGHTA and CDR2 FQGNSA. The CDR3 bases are TGTGCCAGCAGCTTGGGAAGGACAAAGTTATCTTATGGCTACACCTTC. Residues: CASSLGRTKLSYGYTF.

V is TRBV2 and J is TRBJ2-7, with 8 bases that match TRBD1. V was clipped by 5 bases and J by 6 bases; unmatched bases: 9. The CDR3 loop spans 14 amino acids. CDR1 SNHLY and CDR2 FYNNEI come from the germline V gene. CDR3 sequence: CASSPQGAPGEQYF. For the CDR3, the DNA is TGTGCCAGCAGTCCCCAGGGGGCCCCCGGCGAGCAGTACTTC.

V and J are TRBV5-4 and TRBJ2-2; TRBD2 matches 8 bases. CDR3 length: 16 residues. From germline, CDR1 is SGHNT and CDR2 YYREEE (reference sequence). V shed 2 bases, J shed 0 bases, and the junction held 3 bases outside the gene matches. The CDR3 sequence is CASSFLAGTNTGELFF. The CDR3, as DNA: TGTGCCAGCAGCTTCTTAGCGGGGACGAACACCGGGGAGCTGTTTTTT. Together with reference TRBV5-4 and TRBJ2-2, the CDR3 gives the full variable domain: ETGVTQSPTHLIKTRGQQVTLRCSSQSGHNTVSWYQQALGQGPQFIFQYYREEENGRGNFPPRFSGLQFPNYSSELNVNALELDDSALYLCASSFLAGTNTGELFFGEGSRLTVL.

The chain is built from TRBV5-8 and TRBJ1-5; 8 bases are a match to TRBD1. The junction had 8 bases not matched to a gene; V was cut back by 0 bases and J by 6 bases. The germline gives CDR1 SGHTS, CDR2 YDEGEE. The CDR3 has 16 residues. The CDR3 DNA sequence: TGTGCCAGCAGCTTGGGGTCAGGGGGCGGTGGTCAGCCCCAGCATTTT. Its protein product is CASSLGSGGGGQPQHF.

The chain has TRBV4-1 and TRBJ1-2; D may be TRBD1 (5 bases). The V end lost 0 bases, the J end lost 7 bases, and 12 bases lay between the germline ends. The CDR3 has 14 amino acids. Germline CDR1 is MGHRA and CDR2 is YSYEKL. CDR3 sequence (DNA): TGCGCCAGCAGCCAAGAGGGGACGGGGGTTGGCTACACCTTC. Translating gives CASSQEGTGVGYTF.

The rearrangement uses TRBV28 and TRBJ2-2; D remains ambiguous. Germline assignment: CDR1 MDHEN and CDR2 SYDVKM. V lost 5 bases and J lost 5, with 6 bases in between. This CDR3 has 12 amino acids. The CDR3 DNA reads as TGTGCCAGCAGTACGCCGACCGGGGAGCTGTTTTTT. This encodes CASSTPTGELFF.

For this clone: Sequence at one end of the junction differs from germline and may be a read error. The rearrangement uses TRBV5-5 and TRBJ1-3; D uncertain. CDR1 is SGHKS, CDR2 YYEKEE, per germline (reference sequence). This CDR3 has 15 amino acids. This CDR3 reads CASRGTQNPGNTIYF. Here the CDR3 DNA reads TGTGCCAGCAGGGGCACTCAGAACCCTGGCAACACCATATATTTT. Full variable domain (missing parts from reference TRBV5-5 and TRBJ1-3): DAGVTQSPTHLIKTRGQQVTLRCSPISGHKSVSWYQQVLGQGPQFIFQYYEKEERGRGNFPDRFSARQFPNYSSELNVNALLLGDSALYLCASRGTQNPGNTIYFGEGSWLTVV.

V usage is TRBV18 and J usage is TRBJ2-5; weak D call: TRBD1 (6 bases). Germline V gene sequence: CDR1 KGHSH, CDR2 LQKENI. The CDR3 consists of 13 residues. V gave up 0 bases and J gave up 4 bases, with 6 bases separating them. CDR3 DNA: TGTGCCAGCTCACCACCAGGGGGAGAGACCCAGTACTTC. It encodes CASSPPGGETQYF.

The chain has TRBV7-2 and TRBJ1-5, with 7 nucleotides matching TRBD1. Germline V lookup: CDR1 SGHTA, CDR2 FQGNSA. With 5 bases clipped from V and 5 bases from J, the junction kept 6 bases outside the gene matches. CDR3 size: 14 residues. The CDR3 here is CASSPDRSYQPQHF. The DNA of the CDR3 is TGTGCCAGCAGCCCGGACAGGTCCTATCAGCCCCAGCATTTT.

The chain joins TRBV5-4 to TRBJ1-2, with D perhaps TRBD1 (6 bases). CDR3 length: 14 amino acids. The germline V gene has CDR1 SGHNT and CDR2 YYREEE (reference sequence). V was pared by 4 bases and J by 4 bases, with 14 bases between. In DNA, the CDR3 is TGTGCCAGCAGCCAAGCGGGGGCGGTCTATGGCTACACCTTC. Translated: CASSQAGAVYGYTF.

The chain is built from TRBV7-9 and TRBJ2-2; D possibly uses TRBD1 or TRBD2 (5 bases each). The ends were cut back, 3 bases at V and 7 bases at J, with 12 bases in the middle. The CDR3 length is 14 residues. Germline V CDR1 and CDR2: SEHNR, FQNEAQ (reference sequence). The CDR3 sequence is CASSFRDRGGELFF. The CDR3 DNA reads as TGTGCCAGCAGCTTCCGGGATAGGGGCGGGGAGCTGTTTTTT.

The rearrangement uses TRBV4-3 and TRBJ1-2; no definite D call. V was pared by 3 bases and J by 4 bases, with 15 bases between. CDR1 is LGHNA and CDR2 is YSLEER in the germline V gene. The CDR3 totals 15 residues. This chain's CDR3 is CASSQELLNVYGYTF. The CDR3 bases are TGCGCCAGCAGCCAGGAACTGCTTAATGTCTATGGCTACACCTTC.

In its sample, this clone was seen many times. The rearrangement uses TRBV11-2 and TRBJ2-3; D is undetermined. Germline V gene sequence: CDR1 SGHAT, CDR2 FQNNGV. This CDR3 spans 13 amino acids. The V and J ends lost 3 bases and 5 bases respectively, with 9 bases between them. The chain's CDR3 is CASSFRVEDTQYF. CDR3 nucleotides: TGTGCCAGCAGCTTTAGGGTGGAAGATACGCAGTATTTT.

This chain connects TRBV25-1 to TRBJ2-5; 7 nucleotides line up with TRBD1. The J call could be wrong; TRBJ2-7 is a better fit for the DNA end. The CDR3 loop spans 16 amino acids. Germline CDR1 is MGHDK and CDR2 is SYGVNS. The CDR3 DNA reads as TGTGCCAGCAGTGAAAAGTTAGGGACAGCAGCCTACGAGCAGTACTTC. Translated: CASSEKLGTAAYEQYF.

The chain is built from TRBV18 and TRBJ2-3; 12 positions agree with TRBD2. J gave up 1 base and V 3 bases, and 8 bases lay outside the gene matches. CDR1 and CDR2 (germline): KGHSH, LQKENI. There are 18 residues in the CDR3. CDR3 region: CASSPKLAGGSGTDTQYF. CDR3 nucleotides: TGTGCCAGCTCACCCAAACTAGCGGGGGGCTCTGGCACAGATACGCAGTATTTT.

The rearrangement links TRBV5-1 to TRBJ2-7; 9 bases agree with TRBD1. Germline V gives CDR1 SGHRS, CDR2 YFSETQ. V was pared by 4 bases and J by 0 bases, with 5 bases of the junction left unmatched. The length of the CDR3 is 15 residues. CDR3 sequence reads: CASSLGTGSSYEQYF. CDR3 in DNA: TGCGCCAGCAGCCTAGGGACAGGGAGCTCCTACGAGCAGTACTTC.

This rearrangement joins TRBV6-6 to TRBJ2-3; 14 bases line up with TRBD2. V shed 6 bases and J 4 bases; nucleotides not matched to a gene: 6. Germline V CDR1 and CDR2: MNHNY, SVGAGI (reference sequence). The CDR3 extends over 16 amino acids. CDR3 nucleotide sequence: TGTGCCAGCAGGGGGACTAGCGGGGGCCCTTCAGATACGCAGTATTTT. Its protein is CASRGTSGGPSDTQYF.